These 18 T cell receptor beta chains were all obtained from the same sample, sequenced in a study of human T cells and chemical hapten exposure. TCRdb reprocessed the RACE reads with MiXCR, giving one entry per CDR3 protein. This sample yields roughly 250,000 distinct CDR3 sequences, of which about 9.4% are seen a single time; less than 3% belongs to the top ten. Regarding time point: pre-sensitization, week 0. Treatment meaning: therapeutic diphenylcyclopropenone sensitization with weekly scalp DPC. The source material was whole blood, sampled in connection with sensitization to the hapten diphenylcyclopropenone (DPC). These receptors all come from a woman aged 40 to 50 with alopecia areata. Some clones in this sample may be carry-over from other donors' samples.

This sequence joins TRBV7-2 and TRBJ2-5; D gene unclear. The germline V gene has CDR1 SGHTA and CDR2 FQGNSA. V was shortened by 3 bases and J by 1 base, with 9 bases between the two germline ends. There are 14 residues in the CDR3. The CDR3 protein is CASSFFGSQETQYF. As DNA, the CDR3 is TGTGCCAGCAGCTTTTTCGGCAGCCAAGAGACCCAGTACTTC.

This chain joins TRBV14 and TRBJ1-1; no definite D call. Germline lookup yields CDR1 SGHDN and CDR2 FVKESK. The CDR3 runs to 20 residues. With 0 bases removed from V and 0 bases from J, the gap between germline ends came to 23 bases. Here the CDR3 DNA reads TGTGCCAGCAGCCAAGATCCTTGGGGTCCCTCCGCTTCGTTGAACACTGAAGCTTTCTTT. It is translated as CASSQDPWGPSASLNTEAFF.

Turning to this clonotype: At one end, the junction sequence differs from germline, possibly due to a read error. This chain links TRBV12-3 or TRBV12-4 with TRBJ2-1; 9 positions agree with TRBD2. The CDR3 runs 16 residues. CDR3 protein: CANSLHSGRTGNEQFF. The CDR3 nucleotides are TGTGCCAACAGTTTACACAGCGGGAGGACCGGCAATGAGCAGTTCTTC.

A few counts support this clonotype. This sequence joins TRBV20-1 and TRBJ1-5; D remains ambiguous. This CDR3 region has 13 residues. From germline, CDR1 is DFQATT and CDR2 SNEGSKA (reference sequence). Trimming removed 0 bases at V and 3 bases at J, with 6 bases between. This chain's CDR3 is CSAREVPNQPQHF. The CDR3 DNA reads as TGCAGTGCTAGAGAAGTTCCCAATCAGCCCCAGCATTTT.

This clonotype has more than one count but fewer than ten. This chain connects TRBV10-3 to TRBJ2-7, with TRBD1 as a possible D gene (6 bases). Germline V gene sequence: CDR1 ENHRY, CDR2 SYGVKD. V was shortened by 3 bases and J by 7 bases, with 16 bases between the two germline ends. This CDR3 contains 14 residues. The CDR3: CAISDGNRAFEQYF. The CDR3 nucleotides are TGTGCCATCAGTGACGGTAACAGGGCTTTTGAGCAGTACTTC.

With respect to this clonotype: A much larger clone sits a single nucleotide away, making a read error possible. V usage is TRBV2 and J usage is TRBJ2-6, with D hard to call. Trimming pared 1 base from V and 0 bases from J, leaving 4 bases between. The CDR3 is 15 residues long. Germline values: CDR1 SNHLY, CDR2 FYNNEI. Here the CDR3 reads CASSEESSGANVLTF. CDR3 nucleotide sequence: TGTGCCAGCAGTGAAGAGAGCTCTGGGGCCAACGTCCTGACTTTC.

The table lists this clonotype with a few counts. V gene TRBV21-1 combines with J gene TRBJ1-2. TRBV21-1 is tagged as a pseudogene. The CDR3 is 16 residues long. CDR3 nucleotide sequence: TGTGCCAGCAGCAAAAAGGCTGCGACCGTAAACTATGGCTACACCTTC. Translated: CASSKKAATVNYGYTF.

There are a few counts of this clonotype. The gene calls are TRBV10-3 and TRBJ2-1; D perhaps matches TRBD1 (5 bases). Germline V CDR1 and CDR2: ENHRY, SYGVKD. V was trimmed by 4 bases and J by 9 bases, leaving 7 bases between them. The CDR3 runs to 11 residues. This chain's CDR3 is CAISGDSEQFF. DNA of the CDR3: TGTGCCATCAGTGGCGACAGTGAGCAGTTCTTC.

This clonotype was observed many times. The rearrangement uses TRBV20-1 and TRBJ2-3; D is perhaps TRBD2 (6 bases). Trimming pared 6 bases from V and 6 bases from J, leaving 10 bases between. The germline CDR1 and CDR2 sequences are DFQATT and SNEGSKA (reference sequence). The CDR3 has 11 amino acids. Here the CDR3 reads CSARLGDTQYF. The CDR3 DNA reads TGCAGTGCGAGACTAGGCGATACGCAGTATTTT.

The sample holds a few counts of this clonotype. The CDR3 protein is CASSYTQGVYEQYF. CDR3 sequence (DNA): TGTGCCAGCAGTTACACGCAGGGGGTCTACGAGCAGTACTTC. The rearrangement uses TRBV6-2 or TRBV6-3 and TRBJ2-7, with TRBD1 matching 7 bases. Germline loops: CDR1 MNHEY, CDR2 SVGEGT. The CDR3 has 14 residues. Germline trimming cut 2 bases from V and 3 bases from J; bases unmatched to any gene: 4.

Only a few counts were recorded for this clonotype. The rearrangement uses TRBV6-1 and TRBJ1-5, with a weak D call TRBD1 (6 bases). Germline V gene sequence: CDR1 MNHNS, CDR2 SASEGT. Trimming removed 6 bases at V and 6 bases at J, with 15 bases between. CDR3 length: 14 amino acids. The CDR3 spells CASRPTGSSQPQHF. CDR3 nucleotide sequence: TGTGCCAGCAGGCCAACAGGGAGTAGTCAGCCCCAGCATTTT.

In this sample, this clonotype turned up a few times. The rearrangement uses TRBV5-1 and TRBJ2-5; D possibly corresponds to TRBD2 (5 bases). Germline V gene sequence: CDR1 SGHRS, CDR2 YFSETQ. V was shortened by 0 bases and J by 1 base, with 13 bases between the two germline ends. This CDR3 has 16 residues. This CDR3 is CASSLVGMAGQETQYF. The CDR3, as DNA: TGCGCCAGCAGCTTGGTGGGGATGGCGGGCCAAGAGACCCAGTACTTC.

This clonotype appeared a few times. The gene calls are TRBV10-3 and TRBJ2-7; 9 bases agree with TRBD2. Germline CDR1 reads ENHRY; CDR2 reads SYGVKD. V dropped 4 bases and J dropped 3; count of bases not matched to a gene: 4. The CDR3 contains 14 residues. The CDR3 nucleotides read TGTGCCATCAGTGTAGCGGGAGACGGCTACGAGCAGTACTTC. It specifies CAISVAGDGYEQYF.

This clonotype was seen at least ten times. The chain combines TRBV28 with TRBJ1-5, with D unresolved. The V end lost 6 bases, the J end lost 4 bases, and 7 bases lay between the germline ends. The length of the CDR3 is 12 residues. Per germline, CDR1 MDHEN and CDR2 SYDVKM. CDR3 protein: CASSPENQPQHF. CDR3 coding DNA: TGTGCCAGCAGCCCAGAGAATCAGCCCCAGCATTTT.

This clonotype has only one observation. The J gene is TRBJ2-4, the V gene TRBV6-5; possibly TRBD2 for D (6 bases). Germline CDR1 and CDR2: MNHEY and SVGAGI. This CDR3 is built from 16 residues. V lost 4 bases, J lost 6 bases, and 19 bases lay in between. The CDR3 is CASSSDRDFDRNIQYF. The CDR3 DNA follows: TGTGCCAGCAGTTCAGACCGGGACTTTGACAGAAACATTCAGTACTTC.

This clonotype was counted a few times. The chain recombines TRBV29-1 with TRBJ2-3; 12 bases fit TRBD2. Trimming took 2 bases from V and 4 from J; bases not matched to a gene: 4. The germline gives CDR1 SQVTM, CDR2 ANQGSEA. The CDR3 length is 15 residues. CDR3 loop: CSVERTSGNPDTQYF. CDR3 bases: TGCAGCGTTGAAAGGACTAGCGGGAACCCAGATACGCAGTATTTT.

This clonotype occurred a few times. This chain joins TRBV20-1 and TRBJ2-1, with a possible D match to TRBD2 (5 bases). This CDR3 is built from 11 residues. The V gene lost 6 bases and the J gene lost 10 bases, with 13 bases spanning the gap. Germline CDR1 reads DFQATT; CDR2 reads SNEGSKA (reference sequence). The CDR3, as DNA: TGCAGTGCCCCAATAGCGAGGGAGCAGTTCTTC. Its translation: CSAPIAREQFF.

The chain recombines TRBV11-2 with TRBJ2-5; 7 bases are shared with TRBD1. The V segment lost 4 bases and the J segment 6 bases; nucleotides outside the gene matches: 11. This CDR3 comprises 15 residues. CDR1 SGHAT and CDR2 FQNNGV come from the germline V gene. The CDR3 nucleotides read TGTGCCAGCAGCTCCTTGACAGGGAGCAGGAAGACCCAGTACTTC. This encodes CASSSLTGSRKTQYF.